These 15 T cell receptor beta chains share one sample of origin, sequenced in a study of T cell repertoires in cytomegalovirus infection. Which antigens these TCRs recognize remains unknown. TCRdb recomputed calls from the reads with MiXCR, one row per CDR3 protein. Of around 300,000 distinct CDR3 sequences in the sample, around 25% are singletons; the top ten hold about 14%. The source was cultured PBMCs, collected from culture after CMV antigen stimulation. These receptors all come from a human donor in good health (CMV status not recorded). Some clones in this sample may be carry-over from other donors' samples.

This clonotype appeared many times. The V and J genes are TRBV7-2 and TRBJ2-5, with D possibly being TRBD2 (5 bases). The length of the CDR3 is 15 residues. Between the trimmed V and J ends, which lost 1 base and 4 bases, there was a span of 13 bases. Germline lookup yields CDR1 SGHTA and CDR2 FQGNSA. The DNA of the CDR3 is TGTGCCAGCAGCTTAGATCCGGGAACGGGAGAGACCCAGTACTTC. This gives the protein CASSLDPGTGETQYF.

At least ten counts were recorded for this clonotype. This rearrangement joins TRBV12-5 to TRBJ2-3; no firm D call. CDR3 length equals 13 residues. CDR1 is LGHNT, CDR2 FRNRAP, per germline. V was clipped by 1 base and J by 3 bases, with 5 bases between them. CDR3 in amino acids: CASGLAGTDTQYF. The CDR3 DNA sequence: TGTGCTAGTGGTTTGGCCGGGACAGATACGCAGTATTTT.

There are a few counts of this clonotype. This chain links TRBV23-1 with TRBJ2-2; TRBD2 matches 9 bases. TRBV23-1 is reported as an ORF; its role is uncertain. The V and J ends lost 6 bases and 1 base, in that order; junction bases with no gene match: 6. The CDR3 runs to 16 residues. The CDR3 region is CASSPRLAENTGELFF. The CDR3 nucleotides are TGCGCCAGCAGCCCCCGACTAGCGGAGAACACCGGGGAGCTGTTTTTT.

This chain uses TRBV7-6 with TRBJ2-1; D is perhaps TRBD1 (5 bases). Trimming left V 1 base short and J 0 bases short, with 19 bases between. CDR1 SGHVS and CDR2 FNYEAQ come from the germline V gene. This CDR3 region has 19 residues. The CDR3 here is CASSLGGLTYRGSYNEQFF. CDR3 DNA: TGTGCCAGCAGCTTAGGGGGATTGACTTATAGGGGCTCCTACAATGAGCAGTTCTTC.

This clonotype has only a few counts. The chain recombines TRBV7-2 with TRBJ2-3; maybe TRBD2 (6 bases). V lost 4 bases, J lost 2 bases, and 10 bases lay in between. Germline CDR1 SGHTA, CDR2 FQGNSA. The CDR3 is made up of 14 amino acids. The CDR3 sequence is CASSWRGNTDTQYF. The CDR3 nucleotides read TGTGCCAGCAGCTGGCGGGGAAACACAGATACGCAGTATTTT.

In nucleotides, the CDR3 is TGTGCCAGCAGCTTAGAAACAGGGGAAATCTATGGCTACACCTTC. Translated, it gives CASSLETGEIYGYTF. The rearrangement uses TRBV7-2 and TRBJ1-2, with 7 bases fitting TRBD1. Germline CDR1 and CDR2: SGHTA and FQGNSA. This CDR3 is built from 15 residues. Trimming removed 1 base from V and 4 bases from J; junction bases left unmatched: 6.

DNA of the CDR3: TGTGCCAGTAGTATAGTTAGCGGGAAGGAGACCCAGTACTTC. Its translation: CASSIVSGKETQYF. This chain connects TRBV19 to TRBJ2-5; the match to TRBD2 covers 8 bases. This CDR3 spans 14 amino acids. With V trimmed by 1 base and J by 5 bases, 3 bases remained unmatched. Germline V gene data show CDR1 as LNHDA and CDR2 as SQIVND (reference sequence).

This clonotype was detected only a few times. This chain connects TRBV11-1 to TRBJ1-5, with D unclear. The V and J ends lost 8 bases and 2 bases respectively, with 19 bases between them. Germline CDR1 and CDR2: SGHAT and FQDESV (reference sequence). The CDR3 sequence is 16 residues long. CDR3 protein: CASLGWGRMCNQPQHF. For the CDR3, the DNA is TGTGCCAGCCTCGGATGGGGAAGGATGTGCAATCAGCCCCAGCATTTT.

This clonotype has a handful of counts. The rearrangement uses TRBV7-6 and TRBJ2-7; D gene unclear. CDR1 SGHVS and CDR2 FNYEAQ come from the germline V gene. The CDR3 has 15 amino acids. V was clipped by 1 base and J by 0 bases, with 10 bases between them. CDR3 DNA sequence: TGTGCCAGCAGCTTAGGTTCTGGTGGCTCCTACGAGCAGTACTTC. The encoded protein is CASSLGSGGSYEQYF. The variable domain in full, completed from reference TRBV7-6 and TRBJ2-7, reads GAGVSQSPRYKVTKRGQDVALRCDPISGHVSLYWYRQALGQGPEFLTYFNYEAQQDKSGLPNDRFSAERPEGSISTLTIQRTEQRDSAMYRCASSLGSGGSYEQYFGPGTRLTVT.

On this clonotype itself: A single base separates this from a much larger clone, so it may be a read error. This chain links TRBV7-2 with TRBJ2-2, with D tentatively TRBD2 (5 bases). CDR3 length: 15 amino acids. Germline V CDR1 and CDR2: SGHTA, FQGNSA. The CDR3 is CASSLDGRSTGELSF. The CDR3 DNA is TGTGCCAGCAGCCTGGACGGCCGATCCACCGGGGAGCTGTCTTTT.

This clonotype was observed many times. The rearrangement uses TRBV4-2 and TRBJ2-7, with TRBD1 identical over 11 bases. The ends lost 5 bases at V and 1 base at J; junction bases unmatched: 7. This CDR3 region has 16 residues. Germline V CDR1 and CDR2: LGHNA, YNFKEQ. The CDR3 region is CASSETGTGGSYEQYF. CDR3 in DNA: TGTGCCAGCAGCGAAACGGGGACAGGGGGTTCCTACGAGCAGTACTTC.

This clonotype was found a few times. This sequence joins TRBV2 and TRBJ1-1; no firm D call. This CDR3 is built from 11 residues. The V end lost 7 bases, the J end lost 2 bases, and 5 bases lay between the germline ends. Germline-derived CDR1 and CDR2 are SNHLY and FYNNEI. CDR3 nucleotides: TGTGCCAGCATCTACAACACTGAAGCTTTCTTT. It encodes CASIYNTEAFF.

The gene calls are TRBV6-1 and TRBJ2-7; a weak D match, TRBD2 (6 bases). The germline V gene has CDR1 MNHNS and CDR2 SASEGT. Trimming shortened V by 1 base and J by 3 bases, and 13 bases separated the two germline ends. The CDR3 consists of 15 residues. This CDR3 reads CASSEEPEGGYEQYV. For the CDR3, the DNA is TGTGCCAGCAGTGAAGAGCCGGAGGGTGGCTACGAGCAGTACGTC.

In DNA, the CDR3 is TGTGCCAGCTCACCACTTGAAGGCGGTTCGGGGGGCTATGGCTACACCTTC. This translates into CASSPLEGGSGGYGYTF. The V gene is TRBV18, the J gene TRBJ1-2, with a weak D call TRBD1 (5 bases). The germline V gene has CDR1 KGHSH and CDR2 LQKENI. The CDR3 is 17 residues long. The V end was cut by 1 base, the J end by 4 bases, with 19 bases between.

V gene TRBV6-6 combines with J gene TRBJ1-4; a possible D gene is TRBD1 (5 bases). Per the germline V gene, CDR1 is MNHNY and CDR2 is SVGAGI (reference sequence). V was cut by 2 bases and J by 2 bases, with 6 bases left in between. The length of the CDR3 is 14 residues. CDR3: CASSYRGTNEKLFF. The CDR3 DNA reads TGTGCCAGCAGTTACCGGGGGACTAATGAAAAACTGTTTTTT.